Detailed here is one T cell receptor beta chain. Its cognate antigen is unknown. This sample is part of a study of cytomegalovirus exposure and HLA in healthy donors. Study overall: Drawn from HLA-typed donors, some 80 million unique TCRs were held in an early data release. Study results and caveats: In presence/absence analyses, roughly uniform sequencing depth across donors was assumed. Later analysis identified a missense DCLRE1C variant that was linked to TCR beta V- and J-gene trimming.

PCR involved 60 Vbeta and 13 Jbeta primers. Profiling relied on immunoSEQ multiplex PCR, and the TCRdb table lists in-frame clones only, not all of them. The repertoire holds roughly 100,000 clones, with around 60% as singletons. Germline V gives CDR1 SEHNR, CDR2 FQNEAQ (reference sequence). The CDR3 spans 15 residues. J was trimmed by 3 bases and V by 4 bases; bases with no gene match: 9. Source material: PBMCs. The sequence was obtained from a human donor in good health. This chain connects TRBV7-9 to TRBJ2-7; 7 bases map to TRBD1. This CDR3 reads CASSSKDRKVYEQYF. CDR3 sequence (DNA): TGTGCCAGCAGCTCCAAGGACAGGAAAGTCTACGAGCAGTACTTC. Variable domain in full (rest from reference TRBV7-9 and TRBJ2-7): DTGVSQNPRHKITKRGQNVTFRCDPISEHNRLYWYRQTLGQGPEFLTYFQNEAQLEKSRLLSDRFSAERPKGSFSTLEIQRTEQGDSAMYLCASSSKDRKVYEQYFGPGTRLTVT.